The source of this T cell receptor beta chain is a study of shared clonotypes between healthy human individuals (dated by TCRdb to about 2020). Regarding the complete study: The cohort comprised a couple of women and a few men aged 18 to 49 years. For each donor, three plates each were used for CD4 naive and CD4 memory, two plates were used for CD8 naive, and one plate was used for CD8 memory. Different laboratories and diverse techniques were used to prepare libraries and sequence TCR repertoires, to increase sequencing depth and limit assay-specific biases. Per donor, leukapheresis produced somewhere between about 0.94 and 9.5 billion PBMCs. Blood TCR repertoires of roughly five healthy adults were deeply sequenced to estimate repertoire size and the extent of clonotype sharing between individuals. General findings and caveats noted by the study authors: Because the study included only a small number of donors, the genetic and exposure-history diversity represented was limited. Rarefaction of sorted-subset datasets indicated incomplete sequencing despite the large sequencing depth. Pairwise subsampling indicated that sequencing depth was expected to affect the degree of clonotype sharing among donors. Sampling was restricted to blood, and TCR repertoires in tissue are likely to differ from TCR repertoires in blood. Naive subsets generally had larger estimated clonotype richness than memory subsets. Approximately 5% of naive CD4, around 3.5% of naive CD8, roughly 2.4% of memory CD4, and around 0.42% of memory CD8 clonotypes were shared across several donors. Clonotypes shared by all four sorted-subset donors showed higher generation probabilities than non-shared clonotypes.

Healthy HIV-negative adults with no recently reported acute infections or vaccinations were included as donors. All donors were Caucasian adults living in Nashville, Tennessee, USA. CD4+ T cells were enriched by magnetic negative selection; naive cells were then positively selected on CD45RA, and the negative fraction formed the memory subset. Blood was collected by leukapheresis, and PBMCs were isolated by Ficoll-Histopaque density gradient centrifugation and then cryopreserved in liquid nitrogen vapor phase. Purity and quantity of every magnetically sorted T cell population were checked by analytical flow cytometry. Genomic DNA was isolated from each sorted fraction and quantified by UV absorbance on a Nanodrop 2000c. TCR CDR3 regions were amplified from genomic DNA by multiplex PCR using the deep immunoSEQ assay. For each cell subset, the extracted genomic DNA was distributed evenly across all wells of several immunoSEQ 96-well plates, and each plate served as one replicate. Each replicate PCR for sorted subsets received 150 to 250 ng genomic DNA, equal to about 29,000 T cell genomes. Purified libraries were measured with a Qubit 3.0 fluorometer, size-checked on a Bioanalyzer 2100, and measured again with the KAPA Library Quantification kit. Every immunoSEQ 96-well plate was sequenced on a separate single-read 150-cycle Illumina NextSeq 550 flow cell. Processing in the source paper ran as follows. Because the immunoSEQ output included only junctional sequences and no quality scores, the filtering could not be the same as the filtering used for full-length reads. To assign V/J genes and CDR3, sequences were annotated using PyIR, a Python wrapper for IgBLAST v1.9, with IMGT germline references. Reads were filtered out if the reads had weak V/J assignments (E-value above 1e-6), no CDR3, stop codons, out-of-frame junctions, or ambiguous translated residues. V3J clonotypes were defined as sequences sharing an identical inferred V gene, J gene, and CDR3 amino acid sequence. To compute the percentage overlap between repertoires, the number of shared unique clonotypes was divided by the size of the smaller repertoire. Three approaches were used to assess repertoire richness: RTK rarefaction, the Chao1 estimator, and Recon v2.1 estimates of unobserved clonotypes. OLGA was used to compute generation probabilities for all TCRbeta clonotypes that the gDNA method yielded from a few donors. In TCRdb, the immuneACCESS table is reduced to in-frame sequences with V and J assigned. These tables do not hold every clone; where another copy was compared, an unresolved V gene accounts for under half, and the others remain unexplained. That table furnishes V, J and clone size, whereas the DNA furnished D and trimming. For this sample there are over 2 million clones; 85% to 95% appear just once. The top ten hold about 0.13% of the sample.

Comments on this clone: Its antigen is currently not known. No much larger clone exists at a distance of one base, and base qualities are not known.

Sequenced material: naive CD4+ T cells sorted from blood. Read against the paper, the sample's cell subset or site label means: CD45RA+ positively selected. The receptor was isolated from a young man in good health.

The CDR3 protein: CASSEEGRSYEQYF. Read as DNA, the sequence is TGCGCCAGCAGTGAGGAGGGCCGCTCCTACGAGCAGTACTTC. The chain employs TRBV10-2 and TRBJ2-7; possibly the D gene is TRBD2, per 5 matching bases. The germline V gene yields WSHSY for CDR1 and SAAADI for CDR2. The CDR3 runs 14 amino acids, cysteine and phenylalanine included. CDR3 DNA is the only sequence kept; it has 42 bases, read in frame from the first base. The V end loses 2 bases and the J end loses 0 bases, and a stretch of 8 bases separates them.